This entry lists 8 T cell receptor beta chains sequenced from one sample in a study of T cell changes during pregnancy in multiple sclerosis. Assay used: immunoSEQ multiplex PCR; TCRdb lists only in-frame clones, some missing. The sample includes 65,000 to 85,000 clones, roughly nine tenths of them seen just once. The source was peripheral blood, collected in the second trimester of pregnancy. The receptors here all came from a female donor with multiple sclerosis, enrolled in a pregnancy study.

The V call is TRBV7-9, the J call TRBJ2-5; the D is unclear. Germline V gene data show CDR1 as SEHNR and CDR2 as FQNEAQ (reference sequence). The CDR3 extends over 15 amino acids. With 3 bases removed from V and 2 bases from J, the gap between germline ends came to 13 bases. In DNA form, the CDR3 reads TGTGCCAGCAGCTTGTATGTGGCGGTTCAAGAGACCCAGTACTTC. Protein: CASSLYVAVQETQYF.

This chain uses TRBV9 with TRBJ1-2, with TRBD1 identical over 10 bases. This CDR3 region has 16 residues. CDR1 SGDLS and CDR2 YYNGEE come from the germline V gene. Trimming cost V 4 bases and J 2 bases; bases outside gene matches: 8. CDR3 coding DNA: TGTGCCAGCAGCCAACGGACAGGGGGATTAAACTATGGCTACACCTTC. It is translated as CASSQRTGGLNYGYTF.

The CDR3: CASSTEDRGFQETQYF. DNA for the CDR3: TGTGCCAGCAGCACCGAGGACAGGGGATTCCAAGAGACCCAGTACTTC. This chain connects TRBV9 to TRBJ2-5; 9 nucleotides match TRBD1. The CDR3 totals 16 residues. V lost 4 bases, J lost 1 base, and 8 bases stayed unmatched. In germline, CDR1 is SGDLS, CDR2 YYNGEE.

CDR3 coding DNA: TGTGCCAGCAGCGTAGACCCCTTCCATGAGGACAGGGCTCTAGGGGAAGCTTTCTTT. As protein: CASSVDPFHEDRALGEAFF. The chain carries TRBV9 and TRBJ1-1, with TRBD1 matching over 8 bases. J was trimmed by 8 bases and V by 0 bases; bases with no gene match: 21. The length of the CDR3 is 19 residues. CDR1 SGDLS and CDR2 YYNGEE come from the germline V gene.

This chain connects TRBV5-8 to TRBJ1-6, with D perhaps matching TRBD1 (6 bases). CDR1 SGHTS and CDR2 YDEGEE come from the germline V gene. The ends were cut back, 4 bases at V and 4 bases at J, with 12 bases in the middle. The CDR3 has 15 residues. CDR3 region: CASSRRTAYNSPLHF. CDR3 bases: TGTGCCAGCAGCAGGCGGACAGCATATAATTCACCCCTCCACTTT.

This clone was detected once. The CDR3 protein is CASSLGDTEAFF. DNA for the CDR3: TGTGCCAGCAGCTTAGGAGACACTGAAGCTTTCTTT. This sequence joins TRBV11-3 and TRBJ1-1; D is undetermined. V gave up 1 base and J gave up 3 bases, with 3 bases separating them. The CDR3 is 12 amino acids. Looked up from germline, CDR1 is SGHNT and CDR2 is YENEEA. Based on the CDR3 plus reference TRBV11-3 and TRBJ1-1, the full variable domain is EAGVVQSPRYKIIEKKQPVAFWCNPISGHNTLYWYLQNLGQGPELLIRYENEEAVDDSQLPKDRFSAERLKGVDSTLKIQPAELGDSAVYLCASSLGDTEAFFGQGTRLTVV.

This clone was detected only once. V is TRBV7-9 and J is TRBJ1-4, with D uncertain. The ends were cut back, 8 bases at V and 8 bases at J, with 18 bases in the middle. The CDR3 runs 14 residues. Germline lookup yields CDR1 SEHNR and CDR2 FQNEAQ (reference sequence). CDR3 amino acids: CASGLPDRSEKLFF. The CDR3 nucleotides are TGTGCCAGCGGACTCCCGGACCGCTCCGAAAAACTGTTTTTT.

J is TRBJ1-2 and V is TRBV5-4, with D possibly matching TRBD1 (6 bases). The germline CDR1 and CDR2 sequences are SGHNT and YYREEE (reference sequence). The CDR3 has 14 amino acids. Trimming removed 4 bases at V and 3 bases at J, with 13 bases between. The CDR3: CASSPETGYYGYTF. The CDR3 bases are TGTGCCAGCAGCCCGGAGACAGGATACTATGGCTACACCTTC. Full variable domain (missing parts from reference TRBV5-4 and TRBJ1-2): ETGVTQSPTHLIKTRGQQVTLRCSSQSGHNTVSWYQQALGQGPQFIFQYYREEENGRGNFPPRFSGLQFPNYSSELNVNALELDDSALYLCASSPETGYYGYTFGSGTRLTVV.